This T cell receptor beta chain was captured by sequencing in a study of human T cells and chemical hapten exposure. Time point described: patch test 2, 6 weeks after DPC sensitization. Treatment defined: therapeutic diphenylcyclopropenone sensitization with weekly scalp DPC. Blood was collected ahead of every patch test applied. The library gave individual cDNA molecules unique molecular identifiers. TCRdb reprocessed the RACE reads with MiXCR, giving one entry per CDR3 protein. This table has around 360,000 distinct CDR3 sequences, nearly 6.5% appearing once. CDR1 is DFQATT and CDR2 is SNEGSKA in the germline V gene (reference sequence). V was pared by 1 base and J by 0 bases, with 6 bases of the junction left unmatched. The CDR3 totals 16 residues.

This sequence originates from a woman between 18 and 29 years old with alopecia areata. Some clones in this sample may be carry-over from other donors' samples. The chain carries TRBV20-1 and TRBJ2-3; 8 nucleotides line up with TRBD2. Sequencing used whole blood, obtained in connection with sensitization to the hapten diphenylcyclopropenone (DPC). Here the CDR3 DNA reads TGCAGTGCTAGAGTGGGGCTAGCGGGCAGCACAGATACGCAGTATTTT. Its protein product is CSARVGLAGSTDTQYF.